This note documents a single TCR beta chain sequence. What it binds is not known. The sample comes from a study of chemoradiotherapy in HPV16-positive cancers. Whole-study results and caveats: Functional assays defining HPV-specific T cells used only a couple of HPV16-positive patients. Candidate HPV-specific clones and E7-related TCR motifs grew in tumor during treatment.

This CDR3 contains 17 residues. CDR1 is SGHAT and CDR2 is FQNNGV in the germline V gene. V shed 4 bases and J 3 bases; nucleotides not matched to a gene: 13. Repertoires were generated with immunoSEQ multiplex PCR, while TCRdb's copy carries only in-frame clones and drops some. Here the sample spans roughly 11,000 clones, more than 75% being singletons. The sample was collected from a patient who underwent chemoradiotherapy. The chain uses TRBV11-2 and TRBJ1-1, with 8 bases fitting TRBD1. This clonotype originated in a human donor with HPV-associated anogenital cancer. CDR3 coding DNA: TGTGCCAGCAGCTACGGGACAGGCCAGGGGCTGGACACTGAAGCTTTCTTT. Translated: CASSYGTGQGLDTEAFF.